This T cell receptor (beta chain) comes out of a study of shared clonotypes between healthy human individuals. Study-wide points: Shared across a handful of donors were around 5% of the naive CD4 clonotypes.

TCRdb's copy holds only in-frame clones and misses some; the assay was immunoSEQ multiplex PCR. Of 300,000 to 400,000 clones listed, around 67% are singletons. As concerns this clone: Antigen specificity is unknown.

Trimming pared 10 bases from V and 6 bases from J, leaving 14 bases between. This CDR3 spans 12 amino acids. Germline CDR1 reads MNHNY; CDR2 reads SVGAGI (reference sequence). This chain connects TRBV6-6 to TRBJ2-3; either TRBD1 or TRBD2 may fit D (5 bases each). The sequence derives from a man aged 25-45 years in good health. Material: memory CD4+ T cells sorted from blood. The subset here: CD45RA-negative fraction. CDR3 nucleotides: TGTGCCACCTCCGGGGCCGTGGATACGCAGTATTTT. This codes for CATSGAVDTQYF.